These 4 T cell receptor beta chains share one sample of origin, sequenced in a study of T-cell memory formation after mild COVID-19. TCRdb analysed the 5' RACE reads with MiXCR anew, one entry per CDR3 protein. Of around 250,000 distinct CDR3 sequences in the sample, 15% to 20% were seen once. Sample: PBMCs or a T cell subset sorted from them (not recorded which). The receptors shown here come from a man younger than 35 who had mild COVID-19 (a few samples of this study predate the infection). Cell type and time point are not known.

This clonotype was counted between two and nine times. The chain recombines TRBV7-2 with TRBJ1-5, with 7 bases matching TRBD1. J gave up 1 base and V 2 bases, and 5 bases lay outside the gene matches. Per the germline V gene, CDR1 is SGHTA and CDR2 is FQGNSA. CDR3 size: 16 residues. The CDR3: CASSLTGAFSNQPQHF. As DNA, the CDR3 is TGTGCCAGCAGCTTAACAGGGGCGTTCAGCAATCAGCCCCAGCATTTT.

This clonotype has just a few counts. The chain couples TRBV5-1 to TRBJ2-3; maybe TRBD1 (6 bases). Germline-derived CDR1 and CDR2 are SGHRS and YFSETQ. Trimming removed 2 bases from V and 6 bases from J, with 13 bases in between. CDR3 size: 14 residues. The CDR3 region is CASSFDRSRDTQYF. The CDR3 DNA follows: TGCGCCAGCAGCTTCGACAGGTCTCGGGATACGCAGTATTTT. The full variable domain, rest sourced from reference TRBV5-1 and TRBJ2-3, is KAGVTQTPRYLIKTRGQQVTLSCSPISGHRSVSWYQQTPGQGLQFLFEYFSETQRNKGNFPGRFSGRQFSNSRSEMNVSTLELGDSALYLCASSFDRSRDTQYFGPGTRLTVL.

The chain combines TRBV6-2 or TRBV6-3 with TRBJ1-5; weak D call: TRBD1 (6 bases). V was pared by 7 bases and J by 6 bases, with 10 bases between. CDR1 and CDR2 from the germline V gene are MNHEY and SVGEGT. The CDR3 contains 12 residues. The chain's CDR3 is CASMEGGQPQHF. The CDR3 bases are TGTGCCAGCATGGAGGGGGGTCAGCCCCAGCATTTT.

The V and J genes are TRBV12-3 or TRBV12-4 and TRBJ2-3, with unresolved D. The CDR3 sequence is 15 residues long. Trimming left V 6 bases short and J 2 bases short, with 15 bases between. The CDR3 nucleotides read TGTGCCAGCAGGCTCACGGGCGGTTACACAGATACGCAGTATTTT. Residues: CASRLTGGYTDTQYF.